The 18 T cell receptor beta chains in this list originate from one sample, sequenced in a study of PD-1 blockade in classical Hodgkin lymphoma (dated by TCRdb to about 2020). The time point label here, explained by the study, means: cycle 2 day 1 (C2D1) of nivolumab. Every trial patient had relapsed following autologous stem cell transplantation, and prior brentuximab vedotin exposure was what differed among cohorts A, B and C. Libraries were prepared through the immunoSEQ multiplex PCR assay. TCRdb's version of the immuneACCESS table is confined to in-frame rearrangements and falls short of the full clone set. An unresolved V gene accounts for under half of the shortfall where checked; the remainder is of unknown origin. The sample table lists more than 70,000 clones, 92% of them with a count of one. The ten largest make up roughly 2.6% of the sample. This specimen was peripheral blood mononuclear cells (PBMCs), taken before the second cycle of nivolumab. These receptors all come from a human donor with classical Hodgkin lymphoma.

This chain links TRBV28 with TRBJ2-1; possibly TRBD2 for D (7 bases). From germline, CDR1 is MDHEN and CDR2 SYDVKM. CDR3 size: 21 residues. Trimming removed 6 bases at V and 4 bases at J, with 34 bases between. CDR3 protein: CASSPPPGRGWRGGAYNEQFF. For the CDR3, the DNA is TGTGCCAGCAGCCCTCCCCCGGGGCGCGGATGGAGGGGGGGTGCGTACAATGAGCAGTTCTTC.

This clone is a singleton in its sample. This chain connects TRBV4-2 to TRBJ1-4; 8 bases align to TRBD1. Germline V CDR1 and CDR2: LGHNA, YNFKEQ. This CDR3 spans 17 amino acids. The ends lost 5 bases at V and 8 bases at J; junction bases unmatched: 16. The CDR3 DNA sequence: TGTGCCAGCAGCTCCCGGGACAGGACAACCCATAAGGAAAAACTGTTTTTT. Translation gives CASSSRDRTTHKEKLFF.

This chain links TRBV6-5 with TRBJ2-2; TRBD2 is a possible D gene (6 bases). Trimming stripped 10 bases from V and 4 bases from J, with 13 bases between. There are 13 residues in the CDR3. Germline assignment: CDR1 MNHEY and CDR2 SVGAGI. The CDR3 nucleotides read TGTGCCACCCATCTAGCGCTCACCGGGGAGCTGTTTTTT. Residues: CATHLALTGELFF.

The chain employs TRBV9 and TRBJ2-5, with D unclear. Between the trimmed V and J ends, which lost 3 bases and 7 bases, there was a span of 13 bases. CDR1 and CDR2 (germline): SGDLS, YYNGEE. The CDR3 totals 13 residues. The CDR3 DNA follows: TGTGCCAGCAGCGAGGGCCCACCCGGGACCCAGTACTTC. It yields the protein CASSEGPPGTQYF.

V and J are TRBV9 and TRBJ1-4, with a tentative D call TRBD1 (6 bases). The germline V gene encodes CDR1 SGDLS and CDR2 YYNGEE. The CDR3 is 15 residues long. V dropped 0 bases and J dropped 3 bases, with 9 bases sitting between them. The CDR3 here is CASSVVGGPNEKLFF. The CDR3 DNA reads TGTGCCAGCAGCGTAGTTGGGGGGCCTAATGAAAAACTGTTTTTT.

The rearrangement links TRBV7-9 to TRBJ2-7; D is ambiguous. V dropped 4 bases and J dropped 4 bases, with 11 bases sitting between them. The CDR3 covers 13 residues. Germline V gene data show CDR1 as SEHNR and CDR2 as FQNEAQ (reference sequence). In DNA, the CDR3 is TGTGCCAGCAGCTCGTCCTCGGTTTACGAGCAGTACTTC. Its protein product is CASSSSSVYEQYF.

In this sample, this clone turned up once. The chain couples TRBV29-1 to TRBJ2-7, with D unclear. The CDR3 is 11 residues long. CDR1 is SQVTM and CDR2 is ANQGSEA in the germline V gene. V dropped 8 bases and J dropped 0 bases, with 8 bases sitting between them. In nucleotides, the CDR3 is TGCAGCTTCCGAGACTCCTACGAGCAGTACTTC. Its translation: CSFRDSYEQYF.

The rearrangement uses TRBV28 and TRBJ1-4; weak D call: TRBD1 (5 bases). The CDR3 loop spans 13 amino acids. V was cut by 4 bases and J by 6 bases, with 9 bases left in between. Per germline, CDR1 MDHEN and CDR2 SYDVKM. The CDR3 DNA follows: TGTGCCAGCAGTTGGCAGGGTTATGAAAAACTGTTTTTT. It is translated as CASSWQGYEKLFF.

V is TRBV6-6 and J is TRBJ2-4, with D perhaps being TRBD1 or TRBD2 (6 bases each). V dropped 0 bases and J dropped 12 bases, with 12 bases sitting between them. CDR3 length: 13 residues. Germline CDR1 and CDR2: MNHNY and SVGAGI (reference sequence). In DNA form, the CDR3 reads TGTGCCAGCAGTTACTCGAGTAAGGGGGGTCAGTACTTC. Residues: CASSYSSKGGQYF.

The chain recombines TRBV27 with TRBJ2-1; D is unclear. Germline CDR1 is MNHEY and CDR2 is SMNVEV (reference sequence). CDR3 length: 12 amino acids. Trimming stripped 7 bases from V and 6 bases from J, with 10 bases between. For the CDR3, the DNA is TGTGCCAGCATCGGAGTGCGCAATGAGCAGTTCTTC. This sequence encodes CASIGVRNEQFF.

The CDR3 DNA reads as TGTGCCAGCAGTTTAGCACTAGCGGGAGTCAATGAGCAGTTCTTC. Its translation is CASSLALAGVNEQFF. V usage is TRBV28 and J usage is TRBJ2-1, with 11 bases fitting TRBD2. Per the germline V gene, CDR1 is MDHEN and CDR2 is SYDVKM. CDR3 length: 15 residues. V was clipped by 2 bases and J by 6 bases; unmatched bases: 3.

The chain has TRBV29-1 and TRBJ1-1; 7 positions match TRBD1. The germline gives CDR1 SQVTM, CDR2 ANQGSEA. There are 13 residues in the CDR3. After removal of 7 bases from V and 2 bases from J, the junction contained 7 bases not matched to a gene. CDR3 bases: TGCAGCGCTGGGGGACAGTTAAACACTGAAGCTTTCTTT. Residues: CSAGGQLNTEAFF.

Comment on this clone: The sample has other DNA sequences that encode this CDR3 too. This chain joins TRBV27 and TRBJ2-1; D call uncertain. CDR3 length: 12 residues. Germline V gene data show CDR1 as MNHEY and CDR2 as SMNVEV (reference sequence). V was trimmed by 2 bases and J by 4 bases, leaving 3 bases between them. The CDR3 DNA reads TGTGCCAGCAGTTTAAATTACAATGAGCAGTTCTTC. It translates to CASSLNYNEQFF.

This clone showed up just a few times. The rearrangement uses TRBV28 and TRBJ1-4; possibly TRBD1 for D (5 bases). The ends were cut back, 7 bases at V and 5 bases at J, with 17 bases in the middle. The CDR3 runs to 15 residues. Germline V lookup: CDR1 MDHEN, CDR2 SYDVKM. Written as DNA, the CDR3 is TGTGCCAGCACCCGCCTGGGACTGCGGAATGAAAAACTGTTTTTT. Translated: CASTRLGLRNEKLFF. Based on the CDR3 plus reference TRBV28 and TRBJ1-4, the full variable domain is DVKVTQSSRYLVKRTGEKVFLECVQDMDHENMFWYRQDPGLGLRLIYFSYDVKMKEKGDIPEGYSVSREKKERFSLILESASTNQTSMYLCASTRLGLRNEKLFFGSGTQLSVL.

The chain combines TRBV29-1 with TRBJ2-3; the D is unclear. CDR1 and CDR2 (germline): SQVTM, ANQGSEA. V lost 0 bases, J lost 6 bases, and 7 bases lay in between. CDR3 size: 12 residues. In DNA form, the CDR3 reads TGCAGCGTTGAAGAGACCCAGGATACGCAGTATTTT. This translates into CSVEETQDTQYF.

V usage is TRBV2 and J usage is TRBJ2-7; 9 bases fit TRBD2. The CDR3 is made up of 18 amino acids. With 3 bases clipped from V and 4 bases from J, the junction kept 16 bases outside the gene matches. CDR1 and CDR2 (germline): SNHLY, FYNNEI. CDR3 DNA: TGTGCCAGCAGTGATTCTATTTTGCGGGAGGGTACTATTTACGAGCAGTACTTC. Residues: CASSDSILREGTIYEQYF.

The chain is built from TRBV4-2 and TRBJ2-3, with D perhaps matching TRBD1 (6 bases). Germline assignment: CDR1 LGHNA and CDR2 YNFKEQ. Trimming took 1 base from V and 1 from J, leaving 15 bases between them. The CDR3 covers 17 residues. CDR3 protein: CASSQAPSQGRTDTQYF. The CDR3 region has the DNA TGTGCCAGCAGCCAAGCCCCTTCACAGGGACGCACAGATACGCAGTATTTT.

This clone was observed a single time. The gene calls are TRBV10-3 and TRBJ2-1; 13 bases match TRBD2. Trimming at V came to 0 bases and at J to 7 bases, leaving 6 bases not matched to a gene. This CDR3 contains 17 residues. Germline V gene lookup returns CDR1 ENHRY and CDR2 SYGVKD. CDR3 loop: CAISESKLAGGRNEQFF. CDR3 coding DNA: TGTGCCATCAGTGAGTCCAAACTAGCGGGAGGGAGGAATGAGCAGTTCTTC.